This T cell receptor beta chain came from a study of T cell responses to AZD1222 COVID-19 vaccine. Study-wide findings and caveats: Donors were mostly white British, more females; clonal diversity possibly underestimated.

Pooled together were second doses at about 4 or about 12 weeks. About this clone itself: Its antigen is still unknown.

Data came from immunoSEQ multiplex PCR; TCRdb stores just in-frame clones and leaves some out. The repertoire consists of about 42,000 clones, with over 80% occurring once and the leading ten covering over 15%. V lost 3 bases and J lost 5; bases outside the gene matches: 4. Germline loops: CDR1 SEHNR, CDR2 FQNEAQ (reference sequence). This CDR3 contains 14 residues. Sequenced material: peripheral blood, taken 28 days after the second AZD1222 dose. The receptor was isolated from an adult who received the AZD1222 COVID-19 vaccine. The rearrangement joins TRBV7-9 to TRBJ1-5; 7 bases align to TRBD1. CDR3 coding DNA: TGTGCCAGCAGCTTGACAGGGTTGGATCAGCCCCAGCATTTT. As protein: CASSLTGLDQPQHF.